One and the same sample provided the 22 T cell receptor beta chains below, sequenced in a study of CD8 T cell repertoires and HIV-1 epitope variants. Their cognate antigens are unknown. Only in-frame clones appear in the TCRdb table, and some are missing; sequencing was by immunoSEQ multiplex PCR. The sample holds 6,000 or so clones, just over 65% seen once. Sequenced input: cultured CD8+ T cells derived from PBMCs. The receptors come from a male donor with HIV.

The CDR3 region has the DNA TGTGCCAGCAGTTTATCACAGGGGATATCCTACAATGAGCAGTTCTTC. It yields the protein CASSLSQGISYNEQFF. The chain couples TRBV6-5 to TRBJ2-1; TRBD1 agrees at 7 bases. The CDR3 runs 16 residues. J lost 1 base, V lost 4 bases, and 7 bases had no gene match. CDR1 and CDR2 (germline): MNHEY, SVGAGI.

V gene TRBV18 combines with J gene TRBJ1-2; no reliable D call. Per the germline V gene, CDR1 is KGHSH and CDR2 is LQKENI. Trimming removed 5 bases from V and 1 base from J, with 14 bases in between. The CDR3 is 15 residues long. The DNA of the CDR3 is TGTGCCAGCTCATCGGGTTGGACGGATAACTATGGCTACACCTTC. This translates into CASSSGWTDNYGYTF.

CDR3 residues: CASSFRKVGGYTF. CDR3 in DNA: TGTGCCAGCAGCTTCCGAAAAGTAGGTGGCTACACCTTC. The V call is TRBV7-2, the J call TRBJ1-2; no reliable D call. Germline V gene lookup returns CDR1 SGHTA and CDR2 FQGNSA. V dropped 3 bases and J dropped 7 bases, with 12 bases sitting between them. The CDR3 is 13 residues long.

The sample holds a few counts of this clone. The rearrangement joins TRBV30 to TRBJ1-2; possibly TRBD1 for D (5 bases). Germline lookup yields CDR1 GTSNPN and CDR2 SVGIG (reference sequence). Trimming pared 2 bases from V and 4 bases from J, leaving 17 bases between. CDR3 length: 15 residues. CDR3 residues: CAWSPTGGDSYGYTF. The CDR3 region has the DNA TGTGCCTGGAGTCCGACGGGGGGGGATTCCTATGGCTACACCTTC.

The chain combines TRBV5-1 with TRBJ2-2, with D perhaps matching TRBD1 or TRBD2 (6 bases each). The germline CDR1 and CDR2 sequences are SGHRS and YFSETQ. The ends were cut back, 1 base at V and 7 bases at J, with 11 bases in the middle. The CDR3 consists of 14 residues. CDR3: CASSLTGADGELFF. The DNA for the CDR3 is TGCGCCAGCAGCTTGACGGGGGCAGACGGGGAGCTGTTTTTT.

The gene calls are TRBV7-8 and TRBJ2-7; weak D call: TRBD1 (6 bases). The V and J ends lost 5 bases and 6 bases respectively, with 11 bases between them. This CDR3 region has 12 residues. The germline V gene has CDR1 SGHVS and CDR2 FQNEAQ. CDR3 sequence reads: CASSLTGREQYF. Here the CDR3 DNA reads TGTGCCAGCAGCCTCACAGGGCGCGAGCAGTACTTC.

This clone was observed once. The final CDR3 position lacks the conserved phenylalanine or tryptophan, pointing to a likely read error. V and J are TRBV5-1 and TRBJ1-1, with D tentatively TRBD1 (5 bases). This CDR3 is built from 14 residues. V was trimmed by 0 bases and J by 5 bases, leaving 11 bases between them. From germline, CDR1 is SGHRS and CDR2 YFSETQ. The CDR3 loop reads CASSLATGGTEAFS. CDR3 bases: TGCGCCAGCAGCTTGGCCACAGGCGGAACTGAAGCTTTCTCT.

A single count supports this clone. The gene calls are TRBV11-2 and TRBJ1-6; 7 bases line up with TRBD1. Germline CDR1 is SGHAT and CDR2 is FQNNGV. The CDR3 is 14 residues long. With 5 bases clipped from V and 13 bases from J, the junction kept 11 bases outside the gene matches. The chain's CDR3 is CASSADRVVRPLHF. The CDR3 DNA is TGTGCCAGCAGCGCCGACAGGGTCGTGAGGCCCCTCCACTTT.

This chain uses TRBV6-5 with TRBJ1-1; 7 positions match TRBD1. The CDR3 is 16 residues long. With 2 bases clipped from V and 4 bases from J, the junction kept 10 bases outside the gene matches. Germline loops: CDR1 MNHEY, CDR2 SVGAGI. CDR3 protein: CASSYQTGKGVTEAFF. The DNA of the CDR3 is TGTGCCAGCAGTTACCAGACAGGGAAGGGGGTCACTGAAGCTTTCTTT.

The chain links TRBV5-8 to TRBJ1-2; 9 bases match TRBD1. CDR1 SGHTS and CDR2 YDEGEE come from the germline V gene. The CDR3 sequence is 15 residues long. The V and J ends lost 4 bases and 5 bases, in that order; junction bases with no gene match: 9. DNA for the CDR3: TGTGCCAGCAGCCTGGGACAGGGAATTCCTTATGGCTACACCTTC. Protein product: CASSLGQGIPYGYTF.

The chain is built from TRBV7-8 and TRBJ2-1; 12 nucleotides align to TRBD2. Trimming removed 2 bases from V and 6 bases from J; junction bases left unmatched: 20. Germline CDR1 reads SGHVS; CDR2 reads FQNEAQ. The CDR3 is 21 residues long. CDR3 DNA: TGTGCCAGCAGCTTAATTTTGCGCCTAGCGGGAGGGCTGGGGTTGTCCAATGAGCAGTTCTTC. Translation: CASSLILRLAGGLGLSNEQFF. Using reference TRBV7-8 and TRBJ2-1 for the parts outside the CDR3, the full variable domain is GAGVSQSPRYKVAKRGQDVALRCDPISGHVSLFWYQQALGQGPEFLTYFQNEAQLDKSGLPSDRFFAERPEGSVSTLKIQRTQQEDSAVYLCASSLILRLAGGLGLSNEQFFGPGTRLTVL.

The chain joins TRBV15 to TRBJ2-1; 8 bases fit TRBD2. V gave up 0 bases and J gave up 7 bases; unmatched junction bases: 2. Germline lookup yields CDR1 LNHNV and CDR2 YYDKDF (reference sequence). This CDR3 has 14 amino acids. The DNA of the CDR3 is TGTGCCACCAGCAGAGATGGGACTAGGAATGAGCAGTTCTTC. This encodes CATSRDGTRNEQFF. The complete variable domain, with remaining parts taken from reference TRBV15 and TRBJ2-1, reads DAMVIQNPRYQVTQFGKPVTLSCSQTLNHNVMYWYQQKSSQAPKLLFHYYDKDFNNEADTPDNFQSRRPNTSFCFLDIRSPGLGDTAMYLCATSRDGTRNEQFFGPGTRLTVL.

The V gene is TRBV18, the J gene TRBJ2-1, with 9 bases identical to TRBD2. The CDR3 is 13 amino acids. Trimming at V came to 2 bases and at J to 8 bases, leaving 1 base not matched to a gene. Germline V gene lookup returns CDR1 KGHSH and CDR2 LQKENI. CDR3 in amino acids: CASSPLAGDEQFF. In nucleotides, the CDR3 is TGTGCCAGCTCACCATTAGCGGGGGATGAGCAGTTCTTC.

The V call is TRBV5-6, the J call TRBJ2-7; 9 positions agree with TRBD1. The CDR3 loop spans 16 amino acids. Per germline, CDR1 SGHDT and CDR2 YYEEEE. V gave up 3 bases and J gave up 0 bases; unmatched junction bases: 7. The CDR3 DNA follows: TGTGCCAGCAGCTGGGCGGGACAGGGTTACTCCTACGAGCAGTACTTC. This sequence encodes CASSWAGQGYSYEQYF.

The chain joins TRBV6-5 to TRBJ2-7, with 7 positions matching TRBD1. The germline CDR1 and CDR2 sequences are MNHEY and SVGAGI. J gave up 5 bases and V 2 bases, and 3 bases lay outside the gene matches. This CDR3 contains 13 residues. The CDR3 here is CASSYQGVNEQYF. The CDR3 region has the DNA TGTGCCAGCAGTTACCAGGGGGTGAACGAGCAGTACTTC.

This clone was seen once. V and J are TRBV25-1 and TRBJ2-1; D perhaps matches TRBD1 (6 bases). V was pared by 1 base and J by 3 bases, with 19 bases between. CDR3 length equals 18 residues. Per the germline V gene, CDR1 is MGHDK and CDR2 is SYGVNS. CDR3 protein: CASSELGRAGVYYNEQFF. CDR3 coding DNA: TGTGCCAGCAGTGAATTAGGGCGGGCAGGGGTATACTACAATGAGCAGTTCTTC. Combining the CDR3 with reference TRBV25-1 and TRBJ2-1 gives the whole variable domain EADIYQTPRYLVIGTGKKITLECSQTMGHDKMYWYQQDPGMELHLIHYSYGVNSTEKGDLSSESTVSRIRTEHFPLTLESARPSHTSQYLCASSELGRAGVYYNEQFFGPGTRLTVL.

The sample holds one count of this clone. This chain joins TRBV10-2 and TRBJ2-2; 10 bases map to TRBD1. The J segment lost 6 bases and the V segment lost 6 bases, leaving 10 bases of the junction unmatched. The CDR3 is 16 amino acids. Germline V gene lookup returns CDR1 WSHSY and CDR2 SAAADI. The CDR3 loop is CASRPGQGIYPGELFF. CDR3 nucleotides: TGCGCCAGCAGACCGGGACAGGGGATATATCCCGGGGAGCTGTTTTTT.

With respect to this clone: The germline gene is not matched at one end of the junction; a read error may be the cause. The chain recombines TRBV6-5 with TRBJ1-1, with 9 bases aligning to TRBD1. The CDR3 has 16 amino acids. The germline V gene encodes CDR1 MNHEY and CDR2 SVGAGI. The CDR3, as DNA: TGTGCCAGCAGTAACTCCGGGACAGGGTTGAACACTGAAGCTTTCTTT. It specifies CASSNSGTGLNTEAFF.

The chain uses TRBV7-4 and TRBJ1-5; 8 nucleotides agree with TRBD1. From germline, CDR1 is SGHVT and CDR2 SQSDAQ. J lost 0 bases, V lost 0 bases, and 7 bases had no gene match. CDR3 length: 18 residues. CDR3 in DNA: TGTGCCAGCAGCTTAGCCCCCGAGGACAGGGCTAGCAATCAGCCCCAGCATTTT. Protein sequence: CASSLAPEDRASNQPQHF.

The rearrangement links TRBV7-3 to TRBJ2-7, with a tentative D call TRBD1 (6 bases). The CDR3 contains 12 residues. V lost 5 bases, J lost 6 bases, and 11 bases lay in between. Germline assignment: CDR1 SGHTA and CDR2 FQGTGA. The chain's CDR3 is CASSLTGREQYF. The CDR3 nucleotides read TGTGCCAGCAGCCTCACAGGGCGCGAGCAGTACTTC.

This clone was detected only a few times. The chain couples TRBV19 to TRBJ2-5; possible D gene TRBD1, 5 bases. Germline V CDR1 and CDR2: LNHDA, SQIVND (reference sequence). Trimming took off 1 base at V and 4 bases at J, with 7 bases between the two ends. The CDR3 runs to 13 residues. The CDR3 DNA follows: TGTGCCAGTAGTATAGTAGGGGTAGAGACCCAGTACTTC. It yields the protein CASSIVGVETQYF.

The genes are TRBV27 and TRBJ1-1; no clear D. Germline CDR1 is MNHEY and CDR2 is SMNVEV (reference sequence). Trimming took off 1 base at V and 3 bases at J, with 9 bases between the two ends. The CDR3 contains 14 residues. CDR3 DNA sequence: TGTGCCAGCAGTTTATGGGTGGCGGACACTGAAGCTTTCTTT. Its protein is CASSLWVADTEAFF.